A single sample is the source of the 5 T cell receptor beta chains below, sequenced in a study of blood T cells in healthy people across ages. It was with a sample-barcoded 5' primer and a J-beta primer mix that a second PCR of about 7 to 12 cycles was run. TCRdb processed the 5' RACE reads anew with MiXCR; each CDR3 protein has one entry. The sample lists over 1,500,000 distinct CDR3 sequences; around 50% were seen once. The sample was blood. These receptors were taken from a middle-aged woman in good health.

The chain has TRBV14 and TRBJ1-2; 7 bases match TRBD1. The junction had 7 bases not matched to a gene; V was cut back by 3 bases and J by 6 bases. This CDR3 has 14 amino acids. Germline V gives CDR1 SGHDN, CDR2 FVKESK. CDR3 region: CASSQYRGGHGYTF. The CDR3 coding sequence is TGTGCCAGCAGCCAGTACAGGGGAGGTCATGGCTACACCTTC.

This chain links TRBV12-3 or TRBV12-4 with TRBJ2-3, with 7 bases aligning to TRBD2. J lost 0 bases, V lost 6 bases, and 6 bases had no gene match. The CDR3 extends over 15 amino acids. The CDR3 sequence is CASSKLARSTDTQYF. The CDR3 DNA is TGTGCCAGCAGCAAACTAGCGAGGAGCACAGATACGCAGTATTTT.

The V gene is TRBV29-1, the J gene TRBJ1-1, with no clear D. From germline, CDR1 is SQVTM and CDR2 ANQGSEA. V was shortened by 3 bases and J by 11 bases, with 4 bases between the two germline ends. CDR3 length: 8 residues. CDR3 sequence reads: CSVDTAFF. CDR3 DNA sequence: TGCAGCGTTGATACGGCTTTCTTT.

This clonotype was counted between two and nine times. The CDR3, as DNA: TGCGCCAGCAGCCAAGTTGAGCAGGGACAGGGGTCGACAGATACGCAGTATTTT. This encodes CASSQVEQGQGSTDTQYF. V gene TRBV4-1 combines with J gene TRBJ2-3; 10 bases are shared with TRBD1. The CDR3 contains 18 residues. With V trimmed by 1 base and J by 3 bases, 10 bases remained unmatched. Germline loops: CDR1 MGHRA, CDR2 YSYEKL.

The CDR3: CASSYTGTGGQPQHF. CDR3 nucleotide sequence: TGTGCCAGCAGTTACACCGGGACTGGGGGTCAGCCCCAGCATTTT. The chain couples TRBV6-5 to TRBJ1-5, with D possibly being TRBD1 (5 bases). Looked up from germline, CDR1 is MNHEY and CDR2 is SVGAGI. Trimming cost V 2 bases and J 6 bases, with 14 bases left between them. This CDR3 comprises 15 residues.